The table lists the clone carrying this T cell receptor (beta chain) with a count of one. The data originate from a study of T cell changes during pregnancy in multiple sclerosis. Clones were read by immunoSEQ multiplex PCR, and TCRdb kept only the in-frame ones, dropping some. Among about 60,000 clones listed, nearly 95% were seen once. The CDR3 has 14 residues. Germline V gene lookup returns CDR1 LNHDA and CDR2 SQIVND (reference sequence). The V gene lost 3 bases and the J gene lost 3 bases, with 11 bases spanning the gap. This TCR derives from a female donor with multiple sclerosis, enrolled in a pregnancy study. The sample here was peripheral blood, taken in the first trimester of pregnancy. The genes are TRBV19 and TRBJ1-2; D may be TRBD1 (6 bases). The CDR3, as DNA: TGTGCCAGTAGTATCGTACGACAGGACTATGGCTACACCTTC. Translating it yields CASSIVRQDYGYTF. Looking up the rest from reference TRBV19 and TRBJ1-2 gives the full variable domain: DGGITQSPKYLFRKEGQNVTLSCEQNLNHDAMYWYRQDPGQGLRLIYYSQIVNDFQKGDIAEGYSVSREKKESFPLTVTSAQKNPTAFYLCASSIVRQDYGYTFGSGTRLTVV.